The 5 T cell receptor beta chains in this list originate from one sample, sequenced in a study of T cell responses to AZD1222 COVID-19 vaccine. The table came from immunoSEQ multiplex PCR; TCRdb's copy has only in-frame clones and leaves some out. The table includes 100,000 to 110,000 clones, over 90% detected once. The source was peripheral blood, collected on day 0 of AZD1222 vaccination. The source of these receptors is an adult in good health.

This clone was seen once. The genes are TRBV11-2 and TRBJ2-7; D gene uncertain. Looked up from germline, CDR1 is SGHAT and CDR2 is FQNNGV. Trimming shortened V by 6 bases and J by 1 base, and 7 bases separated the two germline ends. The CDR3 consists of 12 residues. The CDR3 sequence is CASRHKSYEQYF. CDR3 DNA: TGTGCCAGCAGGCACAAATCCTACGAGCAGTACTTC.

This sequence joins TRBV2 and TRBJ2-7; 9 bases are shared with TRBD2. With V trimmed by 4 bases and J by 6 bases, 10 bases remained unmatched. This CDR3 region has 15 residues. CDR1 and CDR2 from the germline V gene are SNHLY and FYNNEI. The CDR3 is CASSGILSGSSEQYF. CDR3 bases: TGTGCCAGCAGTGGTATTCTTAGCGGGAGTTCCGAGCAGTACTTC.

This chain uses TRBV7-6 with TRBJ2-1, with 9 bases matching TRBD2. Germline lookup yields CDR1 SGHVS and CDR2 FNYEAQ. The CDR3 runs to 16 residues. After removal of 1 base from V and 7 bases from J, the junction contained 8 bases not matched to a gene. The CDR3 DNA reads as TGTGCCAGCAGCTTAGGAAGTAGCGGGGGAAGAAATGAGCAGTTCTTC. This sequence encodes CASSLGSSGGRNEQFF.

The rearrangement uses TRBV27 and TRBJ2-1; 10 nucleotides match TRBD1. The CDR3 has 16 residues. Per germline, CDR1 MNHEY and CDR2 SMNVEV (reference sequence). V trimming: 0 bases; J trimming: 3 bases; junction bases outside the gene matches: 2. The CDR3 sequence is CASSLSGQGNYNEQFF. CDR3 bases: TGTGCCAGCAGTTTATCGGGACAGGGGAACTACAATGAGCAGTTCTTC.

This clone is a singleton in its sample. The chain joins TRBV19 to TRBJ2-2, with unresolved D. V lost 3 bases to trimming and J lost 6 bases, with 14 bases between them. This CDR3 comprises 15 residues. Germline CDR1 LNHDA, CDR2 SQIVND (reference sequence). CDR3 sequence reads: CASSIMRSVAGELFF. The DNA for the CDR3 is TGTGCCAGTAGTATCATGAGGTCTGTCGCCGGGGAGCTGTTTTTT.